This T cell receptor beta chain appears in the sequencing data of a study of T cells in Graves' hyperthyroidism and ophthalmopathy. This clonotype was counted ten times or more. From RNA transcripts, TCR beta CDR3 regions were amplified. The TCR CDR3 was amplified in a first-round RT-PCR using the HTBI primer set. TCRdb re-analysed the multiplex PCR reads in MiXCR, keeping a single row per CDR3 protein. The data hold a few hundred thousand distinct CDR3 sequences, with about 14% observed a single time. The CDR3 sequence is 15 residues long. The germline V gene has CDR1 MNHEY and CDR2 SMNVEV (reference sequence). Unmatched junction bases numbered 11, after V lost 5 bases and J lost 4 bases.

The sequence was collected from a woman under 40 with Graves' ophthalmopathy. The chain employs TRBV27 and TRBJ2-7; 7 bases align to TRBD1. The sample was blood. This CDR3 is CASSLYGQVLYEQYF. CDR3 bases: TGTGCCAGCAGTCTATACGGACAGGTTCTATACGAGCAGTACTTC.